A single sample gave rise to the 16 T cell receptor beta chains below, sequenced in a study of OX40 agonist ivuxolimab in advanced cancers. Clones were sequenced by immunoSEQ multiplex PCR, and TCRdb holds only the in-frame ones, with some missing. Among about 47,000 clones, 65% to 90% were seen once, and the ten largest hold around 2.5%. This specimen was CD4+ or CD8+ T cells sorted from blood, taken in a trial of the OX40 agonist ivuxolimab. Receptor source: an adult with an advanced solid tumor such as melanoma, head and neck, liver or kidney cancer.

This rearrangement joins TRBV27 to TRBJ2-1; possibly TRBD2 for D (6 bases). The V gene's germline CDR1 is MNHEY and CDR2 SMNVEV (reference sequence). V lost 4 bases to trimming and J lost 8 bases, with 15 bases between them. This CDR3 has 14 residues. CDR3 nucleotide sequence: TGTGCCAGCAGTTCCTCGGGAGCCCTCTATGAGCAGTTCTTC. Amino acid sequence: CASSSSGALYEQFF.

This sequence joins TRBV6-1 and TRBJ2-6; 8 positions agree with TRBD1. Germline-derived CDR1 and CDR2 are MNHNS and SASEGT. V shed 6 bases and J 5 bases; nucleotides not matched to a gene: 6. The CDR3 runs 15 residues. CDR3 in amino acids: CASRDRANRANVLTF. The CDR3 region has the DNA TGTGCCAGCAGGGACAGGGCGAATAGGGCCAACGTCCTGACTTTC.

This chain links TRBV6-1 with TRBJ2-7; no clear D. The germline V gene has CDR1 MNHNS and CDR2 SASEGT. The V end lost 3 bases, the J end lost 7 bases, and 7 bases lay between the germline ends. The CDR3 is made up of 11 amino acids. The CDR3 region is CASSDPWEQYF. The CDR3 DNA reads TGTGCCAGCAGTGATCCTTGGGAGCAGTACTTC.

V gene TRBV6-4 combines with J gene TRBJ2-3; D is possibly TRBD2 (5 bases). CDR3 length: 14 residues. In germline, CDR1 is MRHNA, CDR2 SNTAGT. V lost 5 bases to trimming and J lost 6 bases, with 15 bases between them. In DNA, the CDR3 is TGTGCCAGCAGTCCGGACTCCGCATCGGATACGCAGTATTTT. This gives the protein CASSPDSASDTQYF.

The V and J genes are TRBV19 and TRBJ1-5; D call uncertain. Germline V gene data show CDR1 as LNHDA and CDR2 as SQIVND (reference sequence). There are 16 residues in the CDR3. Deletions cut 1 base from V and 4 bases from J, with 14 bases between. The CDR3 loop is CASSIGRVLGNQPQHF. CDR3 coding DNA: TGTGCCAGTAGTATAGGCCGGGTACTAGGGAATCAGCCCCAGCATTTT.

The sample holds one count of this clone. The CDR3 nucleotides read TGTGCCAGCAGTGTGTTTAGCGGGAGTCCGGAGACCCAGTACTTC. Translation: CASSVFSGSPETQYF. The chain uses TRBV2 and TRBJ2-5; 9 bases are shared with TRBD2. The germline CDR1 and CDR2 sequences are SNHLY and FYNNEI. After removal of 4 bases from V and 5 bases from J, the junction contained 8 bases not matched to a gene. CDR3 length equals 15 residues.

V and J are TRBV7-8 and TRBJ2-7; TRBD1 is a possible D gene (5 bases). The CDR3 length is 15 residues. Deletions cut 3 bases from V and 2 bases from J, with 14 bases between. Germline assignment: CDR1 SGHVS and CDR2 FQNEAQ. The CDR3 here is CASSFGRVFTYEQYF. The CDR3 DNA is TGTGCCAGCAGCTTTGGCAGGGTCTTCACCTACGAGCAGTACTTC.

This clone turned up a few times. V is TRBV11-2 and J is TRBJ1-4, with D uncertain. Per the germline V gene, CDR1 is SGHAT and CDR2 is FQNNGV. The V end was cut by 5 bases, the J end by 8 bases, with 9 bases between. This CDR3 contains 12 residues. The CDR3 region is CASSLRGEKLFF. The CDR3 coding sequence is TGTGCCAGCAGCCTACGCGGGGAAAAACTGTTTTTT.

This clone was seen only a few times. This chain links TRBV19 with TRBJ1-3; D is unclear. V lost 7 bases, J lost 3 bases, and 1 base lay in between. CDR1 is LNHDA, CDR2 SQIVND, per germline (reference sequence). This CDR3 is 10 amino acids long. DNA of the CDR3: TGTGCCAGTAATGGAAACACCATATATTTT. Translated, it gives CASNGNTIYF.

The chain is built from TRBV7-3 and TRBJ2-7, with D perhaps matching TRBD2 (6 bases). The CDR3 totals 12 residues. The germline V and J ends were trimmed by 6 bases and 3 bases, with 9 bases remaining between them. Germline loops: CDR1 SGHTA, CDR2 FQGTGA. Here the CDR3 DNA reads TGTGCCAGCAGTCCCGGGAGCTACGAGCAGTACTTC. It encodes CASSPGSYEQYF.

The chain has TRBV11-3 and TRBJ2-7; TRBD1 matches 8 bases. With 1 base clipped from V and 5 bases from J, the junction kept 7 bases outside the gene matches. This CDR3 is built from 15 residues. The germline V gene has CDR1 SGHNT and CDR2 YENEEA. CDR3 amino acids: CASSLGQGAGHEQYF. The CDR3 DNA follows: TGTGCCAGCAGCTTAGGGCAGGGGGCAGGCCACGAGCAGTACTTC. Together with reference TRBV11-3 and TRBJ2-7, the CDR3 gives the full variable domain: EAGVVQSPRYKIIEKKQPVAFWCNPISGHNTLYWYLQNLGQGPELLIRYENEEAVDDSQLPKDRFSAERLKGVDSTLKIQPAELGDSAVYLCASSLGQGAGHEQYFGPGTRLTVT.

The CDR3 here is CASSESKPGSTDTQYF. The CDR3 nucleotides are TGCGCCAGCAGTGAGTCGAAACCGGGTAGCACAGATACGCAGTATTTT. This chain connects TRBV10-1 to TRBJ2-3; D remains ambiguous. The CDR3 is 16 residues long. Germline V gives CDR1 WNHNN, CDR2 SYGVQD (reference sequence). V was cut by 0 bases and J by 0 bases, with 10 bases left in between.

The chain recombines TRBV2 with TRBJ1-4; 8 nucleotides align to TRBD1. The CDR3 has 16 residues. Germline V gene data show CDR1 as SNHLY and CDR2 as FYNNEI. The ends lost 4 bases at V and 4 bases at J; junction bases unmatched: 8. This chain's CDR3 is CASSADRGGGNEKLFF. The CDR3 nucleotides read TGTGCCAGCAGTGCAGACAGGGGTGGCGGTAATGAAAAACTGTTTTTT.

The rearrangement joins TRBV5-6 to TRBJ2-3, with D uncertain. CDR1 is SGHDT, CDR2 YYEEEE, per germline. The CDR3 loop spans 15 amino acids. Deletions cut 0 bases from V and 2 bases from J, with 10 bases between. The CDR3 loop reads CASSLGPAFTDTQYF. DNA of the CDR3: TGTGCCAGCAGCTTGGGTCCAGCCTTCACAGATACGCAGTATTTT.

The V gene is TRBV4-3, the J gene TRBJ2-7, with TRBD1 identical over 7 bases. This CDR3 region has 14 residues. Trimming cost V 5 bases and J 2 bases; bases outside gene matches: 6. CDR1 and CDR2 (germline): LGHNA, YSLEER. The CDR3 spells CASSVRQGPYEQYF. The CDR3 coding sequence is TGCGCCAGCAGCGTACGACAGGGCCCCTACGAGCAGTACTTC.

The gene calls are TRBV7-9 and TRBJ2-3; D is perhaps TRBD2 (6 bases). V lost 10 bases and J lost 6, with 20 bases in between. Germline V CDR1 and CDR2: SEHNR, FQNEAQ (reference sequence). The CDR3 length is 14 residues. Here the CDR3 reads CAIQGGSRTDTQYF. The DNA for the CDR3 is TGTGCCATCCAGGGAGGCTCCCGGACGGATACGCAGTATTTT.